The rows below give T cell receptor beta chains drawn from one sample of a study of blood T cells in healthy people across ages. TCRdb redid the calling of the 5' RACE reads with MiXCR, one entry per CDR3 protein. Among some 1.7 million distinct CDR3 sequences listed, roughly 30% were seen once. The sequencing sample was made of blood. The receptors were sampled from a woman aged 30 to 39 in good health. Both conserved end residues are part of each CDR3. A D gene is named only where the DNA matches it firmly. Clone sizes are given selectively: once, few, many, or a class where the clone is expanded.

abundance: many
d_gene: TRBD2
len: 16
j_gene: TRBJ2-1
v_gene: TRBV7-2
CDR3nt: TGTGCCAGCAGCTTAAACGTCAGTCCCGGGACTAGATTCCAGTTCTTC
CDR3aa: CASSLNVSPGTRFQFF

abundance: NA
d_gene: NA
len: 15
j_gene: TRBJ2-2
v_gene: TRBV3-1
CDR3nt: TGTGCCAGCAGCCAAGATTCGGCAAAACCCGGGGAGCTGTTTTTT
CDR3aa: CASSQDSAKPGELFF

abundance: NA
d_gene: NA
len: 17
j_gene: TRBJ1-5
v_gene: TRBV5-5
CDR3nt: TGTGCCAGCAGCCCGCTCGGGGACGATTTAGGCAATCAGCCCCAGCATTTT
CDR3aa: CASSPLGDDLGNQPQHF

abundance: few
d_gene: TRBD1
len: 15
j_gene: TRBJ2-1
v_gene: TRBV6-2/TRBV6-3
CDR3nt: TGTGCCACACAGCAACGGACAGGAAGGCAGGATGAGCAGTTCTTC
CDR3aa: CATQQRTGRQDEQFF

abundance: NA
d_gene: NA
len: 14
j_gene: TRBJ1-2
v_gene: TRBV10-3
CDR3nt: TGTGCCATCAGTGCTAGGGGACTTGACTATGGCTACACCTTC
CDR3aa: CAISARGLDYGYTF

abundance: few
d_gene: NA
len: 13
j_gene: TRBJ2-5
v_gene: TRBV29-1
CDR3nt: TGCAGCGTTGCGGGATCTTACCAAGAGACCCAGTACTTC
CDR3aa: CSVAGSYQETQYF

abundance: many
d_gene: NA
len: 13
j_gene: TRBJ2-5
v_gene: TRBV20-1
CDR3nt: TGCAGTGCTAGTACCCCCAGCACAGAGACCCAGTACTTC
CDR3aa: CSASTPSTETQYF

abundance: NA
d_gene: NA
len: 17
j_gene: TRBJ1-2
v_gene: TRBV28
CDR3nt: TGTGCCAGCAGTATTGCGGACAGATTTAAAGAGGGCTATGGCTACACCTTC
CDR3aa: CASSIADRFKEGYGYTF

abundance: few
d_gene: NA
len: 15
j_gene: TRBJ2-7
v_gene: TRBV7-9
CDR3nt: TGTGCCAGCAGCTTCCTCGTGAGCTCCTACAATAAGCAGTACTTC
CDR3aa: CASSFLVSSYNKQYF

abundance: few
d_gene: NA
len: 17
j_gene: TRBJ1-5
v_gene: TRBV2
CDR3nt: TGTGCCAGCAGTGAAATGATAGGAGGGGTAGGCAATCAGCCCCAGCATTTT
CDR3aa: CASSEMIGGVGNQPQHF

abundance: few
d_gene: NA
len: 12
j_gene: TRBJ2-3
v_gene: TRBV27
CDR3nt: TGTGCCAGCGTTAGCCGGACAGATACGCAGTATTTT
CDR3aa: CASVSRTDTQYF

abundance: NA
d_gene: NA
len: 13
j_gene: TRBJ1-4
v_gene: TRBV19
CDR3nt: TGTGCCAGTAGTATTGCCAGGAGGGAAAAACTGTTTTTT
CDR3aa: CASSIARREKLFF

abundance: many
d_gene: NA
len: 17
j_gene: TRBJ2-1
v_gene: TRBV28
CDR3nt: TGTGCCAGCACCAACCTGATAGCGGATCTCGCCTACAATGAGCAGTTCTTC
CDR3aa: CASTNLIADLAYNEQFF

abundance: few
d_gene: NA
len: 17
j_gene: TRBJ2-7
v_gene: TRBV27
CDR3nt: TGTGCCAGCAGTTTGCGGGGCCAGGGGGGACCGGAATACGAGCAGTACTTC
CDR3aa: CASSLRGQGGPEYEQYF

abundance: once
d_gene: NA
len: 16
j_gene: TRBJ2-3
v_gene: TRBV4-3
CDR3nt: TGCGCCAGCAGCCAAGATCTGAGGGGTCCCACAGATACGCAGTATTTT
CDR3aa: CASSQDLRGPTDTQYF

abundance: few
d_gene: TRBD1
len: 16
j_gene: TRBJ2-3
v_gene: TRBV10-1
CDR3nt: TGCGCCAGCAGTCCCCCCGGGACAGGGACCACAGATACGCAGTATTTT
CDR3aa: CASSPPGTGTTDTQYF

abundance: NA
d_gene: NA
len: 16
j_gene: TRBJ2-2
v_gene: TRBV24-1
CDR3nt: TGTGCCACCAGTGATTCGAGGCGGGGAAGCACCGGGGAGCTGTTTTTT
CDR3aa: CATSDSRRGSTGELFF

abundance: many
d_gene: TRBD1
len: 17
j_gene: TRBJ2-3
v_gene: TRBV7-6
CDR3nt: TGTGCCAGCAGCCCCCGAGGGCAGGGGGCATCGTTAGATACGCAGTATTTT
CDR3aa: CASSPRGQGASLDTQYF

abundance: NA
d_gene: NA
len: 12
j_gene: TRBJ2-2
v_gene: TRBV2
CDR3nt: TGTGCCAGCAGTAATCCGACCGGGGAGCTGTTTTTT
CDR3aa: CASSNPTGELFF

abundance: few
d_gene: NA
len: 14
j_gene: TRBJ2-5
v_gene: TRBV4-1
CDR3nt: TGCGCCAGCAGCCAAGGTGGAGCGGTCCAGGCCCAGTACTTC
CDR3aa: CASSQGGAVQAQYF

abundance: many
d_gene: NA
len: 14
j_gene: TRBJ2-1
v_gene: TRBV29-1
CDR3nt: TGCAGCGTTAGATTTCAGGGGAGGGGCAATGAGCAGTTCTTC
CDR3aa: CSVRFQGRGNEQFF

abundance: NA
d_gene: TRBD1
len: 12
j_gene: TRBJ1-1
v_gene: TRBV30
CDR3nt: TGTGCCGAGGACAGGGTGAGGACTGAAGCTTTCTTT
CDR3aa: CAEDRVRTEAFF

abundance: many
d_gene: NA
len: 16
j_gene: TRBJ1-5
v_gene: TRBV7-2
CDR3nt: TGTGCCAGCAGCTTAGGGGGGGGGAAGGGCAATCAGCCCCAGCATTTT
CDR3aa: CASSLGGGKGNQPQHF

abundance: NA
d_gene: NA
len: 15
j_gene: TRBJ1-2
v_gene: TRBV5-1
CDR3nt: TGCGCCAGCAGCGTGGGAGGGACTAACGCATATGGCTACACCTTC
CDR3aa: CASSVGGTNAYGYTF

abundance: few
d_gene: NA
len: 13
j_gene: TRBJ1-2
v_gene: TRBV2
CDR3nt: TGTGCCAGCAGTGGAGGCCGGAACTATGGCTACACCTTC
CDR3aa: CASSGGRNYGYTF

abundance: NA
d_gene: TRBD2
len: 15
j_gene: TRBJ2-1
v_gene: TRBV12-3/TRBV12-4
CDR3nt: TGTGCCAGCAGTTCGCGGGGGGCCTCTAGACATGAGCAGTTCTTC
CDR3aa: CASSSRGASRHEQFF

abundance: few
d_gene: TRBD1
len: 16
j_gene: TRBJ1-5
v_gene: TRBV7-2
CDR3nt: TGTGCCAGCAGCTTAAGTGGGCAGGGGGCATTTCAGCCCCAGCATTTT
CDR3aa: CASSLSGQGAFQPQHF

abundance: NA
d_gene: TRBD1
len: 17
j_gene: TRBJ1-4
v_gene: TRBV11-2
CDR3nt: TGTGCCAGCAGCTTACTCCAGGGGGGATGGGGTAATGAAAAACTGTTTTTT
CDR3aa: CASSLLQGGWGNEKLFF

abundance: few
d_gene: NA
len: 14
j_gene: TRBJ1-1
v_gene: TRBV7-6
CDR3nt: TGTGCCAGCAGCCCCGTGAGAAGCAACACTGAAGCTTTCTTT
CDR3aa: CASSPVRSNTEAFF

abundance: NA
d_gene: TRBD1
len: 15
j_gene: TRBJ2-1
v_gene: TRBV18
CDR3nt: TGTGCCAGCTCACCCTCGGGACAGACTACCTACGAGCAGTTCTTC
CDR3aa: CASSPSGQTTYEQFF

abundance: NA
d_gene: NA
len: 15
j_gene: TRBJ2-7
v_gene: TRBV28
CDR3nt: TGTGCCAGCACAACGATCAGCAGCGTTCCCTACGAGCAGTACTTC
CDR3aa: CASTTISSVPYEQYF

abundance: NA
d_gene: NA
len: 13
j_gene: TRBJ1-2
v_gene: TRBV20-1
CDR3nt: TGCAGTGCTAGCCCCCCCGGGGGCTACGGCTACACCTTC
CDR3aa: CSASPPGGYGYTF

abundance: NA
d_gene: NA
len: 17
j_gene: TRBJ2-3
v_gene: TRBV7-2
CDR3nt: TGTGCCAGCAGCTTAGCGCGTCTGGCGGGGCCCACAGATACGCAGTATTTT
CDR3aa: CASSLARLAGPTDTQYF

abundance: NA
d_gene: TRBD1
len: 14
j_gene: TRBJ1-2
v_gene: TRBV9
CDR3nt: TGTGCCAGCAGAGAAGACAGGGGCCTCTATGGCTACACCTTC
CDR3aa: CASREDRGLYGYTF

abundance: few
d_gene: NA
len: 13
j_gene: TRBJ1-2
v_gene: TRBV7-2
CDR3nt: TGTGCCAGCAGCTCCGGCGGGGGCGATGGCTACACCTTC
CDR3aa: CASSSGGGDGYTF

abundance: NA
d_gene: NA
len: 15
j_gene: TRBJ1-5
v_gene: TRBV12-3/TRBV12-4
CDR3nt: TGTGCCAGCAGCCCCCTATCGAGGAGCAATCAGCCCCAGCATTTT
CDR3aa: CASSPLSRSNQPQHF

abundance: NA
d_gene: NA
len: 13
j_gene: TRBJ2-7
v_gene: TRBV3-1
CDR3nt: TGTGCCAGCAGCCAAGATGGGGGGTGCGAGCAGTACTTC
CDR3aa: CASSQDGGCEQYF

abundance: many
d_gene: TRBD1
len: 13
j_gene: TRBJ2-7
v_gene: TRBV3-1
CDR3nt: TGTGCCAGCAGCCTACAGGGGGCTGGGGAGCAGTACTTC
CDR3aa: CASSLQGAGEQYF

abundance: NA
d_gene: NA
len: 13
j_gene: TRBJ2-1
v_gene: TRBV6-1
CDR3nt: TGTGCCAGTGGGGCCGGGAGCTACAATGAGCAGTTCTTC
CDR3aa: CASGAGSYNEQFF

abundance: NA
d_gene: NA
len: 11
j_gene: TRBJ2-5
v_gene: TRBV29-1
CDR3nt: TGCAGCGTGAGGAGTAGTGAGACCCAGTACTTC
CDR3aa: CSVRSSETQYF

abundance: few
d_gene: NA
len: 12
j_gene: TRBJ1-5
v_gene: TRBV10-3
CDR3nt: TGTGCCATCCTCAGGGTGGTCTGGCCCCAGCATTTT
CDR3aa: CAILRVVWPQHF

abundance: NA
d_gene: NA
len: 15
j_gene: TRBJ2-5
v_gene: TRBV6-5
CDR3nt: TGTGCCAGCAGTTACTCGTTGCAGGGGCAAGAGACCCAGTACTTC
CDR3aa: CASSYSLQGQETQYF

abundance: NA
d_gene: NA
len: 15
j_gene: TRBJ1-4
v_gene: TRBV12-3/TRBV12-4
CDR3nt: TGTGCCAGCAGTCCTAATCAGCGATCTAATGAAAAACTGTTTTTT
CDR3aa: CASSPNQRSNEKLFF

abundance: many
d_gene: TRBD2
len: 14
j_gene: TRBJ2-3
v_gene: TRBV10-2
CDR3nt: TGCGCCAGCAAAGGACTAGCGGTGGGAGATACGCAGTATTTT
CDR3aa: CASKGLAVGDTQYF

abundance: few
d_gene: TRBD2
len: 15
j_gene: TRBJ2-3
v_gene: TRBV20-1
CDR3nt: TGCAGTGCAAGAGGGCAGCGGGAGAGGACAGATACGCAGTATTTT
CDR3aa: CSARGQRERTDTQYF

abundance: NA
d_gene: NA
len: 15
j_gene: TRBJ1-1
v_gene: TRBV7-2
CDR3nt: TGTGCCAGCAGCTTTTCCCAACAGATGAACACTGAAGCTTTCTTT
CDR3aa: CASSFSQQMNTEAFF

abundance: NA
d_gene: TRBD2
len: 14
j_gene: TRBJ2-1
v_gene: TRBV4-2
CDR3nt: TGTGCCAGCAGCCAACTAGCGGGGCTCGATGAGCAGTTCTTC
CDR3aa: CASSQLAGLDEQFF

abundance: few
d_gene: NA
len: 12
j_gene: TRBJ2-1
v_gene: TRBV6-6
CDR3nt: TGTGCCAGCAGTTTTGAGCTCGATGAGCAGTTCTTC
CDR3aa: CASSFELDEQFF